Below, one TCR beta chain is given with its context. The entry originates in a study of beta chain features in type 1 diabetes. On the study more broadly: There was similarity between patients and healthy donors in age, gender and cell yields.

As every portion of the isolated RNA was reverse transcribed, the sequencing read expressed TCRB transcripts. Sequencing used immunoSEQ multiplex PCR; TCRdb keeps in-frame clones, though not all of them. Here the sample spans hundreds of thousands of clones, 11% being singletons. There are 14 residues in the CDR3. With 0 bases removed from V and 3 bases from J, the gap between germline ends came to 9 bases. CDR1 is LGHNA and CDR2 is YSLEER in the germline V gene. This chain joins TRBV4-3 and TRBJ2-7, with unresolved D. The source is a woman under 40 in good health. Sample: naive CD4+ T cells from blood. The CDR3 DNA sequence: TGCGCCAGCAGCCAAGATCGGCGACTCTACGAGCAGTACTTC. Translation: CASSQDRRLYEQYF.